This T cell receptor beta chain was captured by sequencing in a study of CD8+CD57+ T cells in acquired aplastic anemia listed by TCRdb under 2018. For the wider study: Extracted DNA from sorted CD4+ and CD8+ cells averaged approximately 3 ug, ranging from 0.2 to 27.4 ug. CD8+CD57+ expansion was defined as a frequency above the mean frequency observed in healthy subjects.

Germline trimming amounts to 3 bases on V and 5 bases on J, with 7 as the count of junction bases outside the gene matches. For CDR1 and CDR2, the germline V gene lists SGDLS and YYNGEE. The CDR3 measures 15 amino acids from cysteine to phenylalanine. Only CDR3 DNA remains: 45 bases, in frame from the first base. The paper as a whole reports these results and caveats: Patients and healthy controls showed no significant difference in CD8+ Simpson's diversity (P=0.060). About 28 CD8+ CDR3 sequences were found in both patients and controls but appeared to be highly expressed in patients and within the immunodominant clones of the patients.

Genomic DNA was used as template for profiling of TCR beta VDJ combinations and CDR3 sequences. TCR repertoire sequencing was run on an Illumina HiSeq 2000. In the source study's methods: TRBV/TRBJ rearrangement plots, CDR3 size and DJ length profiles, and Simpson's diversity index were used to evaluate the repertoires. Whichever DNA sequence was most abundant in the deep sequencing data was defined as the immunodominant clone. CDR3 amino acid sequences were screened for sharing across subjects and compared with published repertoires and the VDJdb database. The public sequencing data were trimmed at Q25 with fastp and processed into clonotypes with MiXCR by TCRdb, which kept only in-frame beta chains. For every CDR3 protein sequence, its rows merge into one entry that carries the most common genes and DNA. The V and J calls were determined by TCRdb, not by the authors. This sample lists 200,000 to 250,000 distinct CDR3 sequences; roughly 50% were detected once. About 20% of the sample is in the top ten clones.

For this clonotype: The antigen it recognizes is unknown. The sample holds no much larger clone one base away, and base qualities are not on file.

The patients picked for sequencing were ones in whom flow cytometry had shown an expansion of CD8+CD57+ cells. All patients had severe acquired aplastic anemia diagnosed by International Study of Aplastic Anemia and Agranulocytosis and Camitta criteria. At the time blood was sampled, none of the patients had received any therapy. In the study, sorted CD4+ and CD8+ blood T cells from patients with severe aplastic anemia and from healthy subjects underwent deep sequencing of TCR repertoires. Patients were enrolled in the USA under clinicaltrials.gov protocols 00001620, 01623167, 00001397, 00071045, 00081523 and 00961064. Ficoll-Paque density gradient centrifugation was used to isolate peripheral blood mononuclear cells. CD4+ and CD8+ T cells were sorted by FACS or magnetic beads before DNA extraction.

The sample taken for sequencing was sorted CD4+, CD8+, or CD8+CD57+ T cells (not recorded which) from PBMCs. This sequence was found in a human donor with aplastic anemia. The sequence joins TRBV9 to TRBJ2-5; 10 nucleotides in the junction match TRBD2. The CDR3 protein is CASSESGGAVETQYF. The DNA is TGTGCCAGCAGCGAGAGCGGGGGGGCCGTCGAGACCCAGTACTTC.